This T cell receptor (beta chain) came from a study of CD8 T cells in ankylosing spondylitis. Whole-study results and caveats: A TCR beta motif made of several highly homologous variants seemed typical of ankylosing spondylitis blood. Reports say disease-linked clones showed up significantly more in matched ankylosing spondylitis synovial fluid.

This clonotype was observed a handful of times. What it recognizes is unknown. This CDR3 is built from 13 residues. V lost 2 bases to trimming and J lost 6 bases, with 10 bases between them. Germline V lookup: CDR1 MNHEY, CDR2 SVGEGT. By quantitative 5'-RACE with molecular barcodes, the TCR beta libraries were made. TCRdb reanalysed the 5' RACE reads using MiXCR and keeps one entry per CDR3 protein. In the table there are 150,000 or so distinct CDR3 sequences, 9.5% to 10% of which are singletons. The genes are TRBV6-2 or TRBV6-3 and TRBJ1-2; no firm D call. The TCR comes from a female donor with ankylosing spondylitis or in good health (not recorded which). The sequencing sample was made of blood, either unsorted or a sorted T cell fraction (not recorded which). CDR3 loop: CASSYLRPHGYTF. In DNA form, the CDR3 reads TGTGCCAGCAGTTACCTGCGACCACATGGCTACACCTTC.